This T cell receptor beta chain came from a study of beta chain features in type 1 diabetes. Study-wide results and caveats: A moderate, significant TCRB CDR3 shortening appeared in type 1 diabetes across four CD4+ subsets.

Expressed TCRB transcripts were sequenced after all isolated RNA was converted to cDNA. Assay used: immunoSEQ multiplex PCR; TCRdb lists only in-frame clones, some missing. The table lists approximately 100,000 clones, under 30% of them singletons, with more than 0.45% in the top ten. Concerning this clone itself: The antigen is unknown.

CDR1 is MNHEY, CDR2 SVGAGI, per germline. J was trimmed by 7 bases and V by 2 bases; bases with no gene match: 12. The CDR3 runs 16 residues. V is TRBV6-5 and J is TRBJ2-7, with 9 bases that match TRBD2. The sample comprised central memory CD4+ T cells from blood. The clonotype comes from a woman between 18 and 30 years old with type 1 diabetes. This chain's CDR3 is CASSYGSTGLATEQYF. In nucleotides, the CDR3 is TGTGCCAGCAGTTACGGGTCGACAGGACTAGCGACGGAGCAGTACTTC.